This is a list of T cell receptor beta chains from one sample in a study of tumor-infiltrating lymphocytes in primary liver carcinoma. TCRdb itself ran the multiplex PCR reads through MiXCR, one entry per CDR3 protein. The table records about 100,000 distinct CDR3 sequences, approximately 70% of them present only once. Sequences were obtained from liver tumor tissue from sampling region 2. These receptors originate from a woman aged 60-75 years with primary liver carcinoma and hepatitis B virus infection. The CDR3 runs from the conserved cysteine through the conserved F or W. Each record gives: J gene, D gene, V gene, CDR3 length, clone size, CDR3 protein, CDR3 DNA. D genes are given only for firm matches. Clone sizes are given selectively: once, few, many, or a class where the clone is expanded.

TRBJ2-2,NA,TRBV5-1,15,NA,CASSQKAGSPGELFF,TGCGCCAGCAGCCAAAAGGCCGGGAGTCCCGGGGAGCTGTTTTTT
TRBJ2-1,NA,TRBV9,14,NA,CASSPDSTDNEQFF,TGTGCCAGCAGCCCTGACTCAACAGACAATGAGCAGTTCTTC
TRBJ2-6,NA,TRBV7-9,15,NA,CATSLHGVGANVLTF,TGTGCCACTAGCTTACATGGGGTTGGGGCCAACGTCCTGACTTTC
TRBJ2-3,NA,TRBV11-2,15,NA,CASSLDLSRTLPQYF,TGTGCCAGCAGCCTAGATCTGAGTCGCACGTTGCCGCAGTATTTT
TRBJ2-1,NA,TRBV11-2,16,NA,CPSRTLLASSYNEQFF,TGCCCCAGCAGGACCCTTCTAGCCAGCTCCTACAATGAGCAGTTCTTC
TRBJ2-3,TRBD1,TRBV29-1,14,NA,CSAHSRGRVDTRYF,TGCAGTGCCCACTCCAGGGGGCGCGTAGATACGCGGTATTTT
TRBJ2-5,TRBD1,TRBV6-5,15,many,CASSHDTGGEETQYF,TGTGCCAGCAGTCATGATACAGGGGGCGAGGAGACCCAGTACTTC
TRBJ2-7,NA,TRBV7-9,16,once,CASSDKLVPGSYEQYF,TGTGCTAGCAGCGATAAACTAGTGCCGGGATCCTACGAGCAGTACTTC
TRBJ2-1,TRBD2,TRBV11-3,15,NA,CACSLGTSGKHEQFF,TGTGCCTGCAGCCTAGGAACTAGCGGGAAGCATGAGCAGTTCTTC
TRBJ1-1,NA,TRBV11-1,16,NA,CASSLRVGTPNTEAFF,TGTGCCAGCAGCTTGCGGGTCGGGACACCGAACACTGAAGCTTTCTTT
TRBJ2-7,NA,TRBV29-1,16,many,CSVEEPVAGTAYEQYF,TGCAGCGTTGAAGAACCGGTCGCAGGAACCGCCTACGAGCAGTACTTC
TRBJ2-1,NA,TRBV11-2,14,few,CASRKVRRGTEQFF,TGTGCCAGCAGAAAGGTTCGGAGGGGGACTGAGCAGTTCTTC
TRBJ1-1,NA,TRBV12-3/TRBV12-4,13,NA,CASISAQGREAFF,TGTGCCAGCATTTCGGCCCAGGGTCGAGAAGCTTTCTTT
TRBJ2-7,TRBD1,TRBV29-1,13,NA,CSVTGQEFYEEYF,TGCAGCGTAACGGGACAGGAATTCTACGAGGAGTACTTC
TRBJ2-7,TRBD2,TRBV30,15,few,CAWSGLSGSGYEQYF,TGTGCCTGGAGTGGTTTGAGCGGGAGTGGTTACGAGCAGTACTTC
TRBJ2-1,NA,TRBV11-2,17,once,CASCLRPGQRFCNEQFF,TGTGCCAGCTGCTTACGACCGGGGCAGAGATTCTGCAATGAGCAGTTCTTC
TRBJ2-3,TRBD1,TRBV11-2,15,medium-sized,CASGLDRGGTDTQYF,TGTGCCAGCGGCCTGGACAGGGGGGGGACAGATACGCAGTATTTT
TRBJ2-4,NA,TRBV11-2,13,NA,CASSLEPKNNQYF,TGTGCCAGCAGCTTAGAGCCAAAAAACAATCAGTACTTC
TRBJ2-5,TRBD1,TRBV5-1,17,NA,CASTTTGTGASGGTQCF,TGCGCCAGCACCACAACCGGGACAGGGGCGAGCGGCGGGACCCAGTGCTTC
TRBJ2-7,TRBD1,TRBV5-4,14,NA,CASSPTGGHYEQCF,TGTGCCAGCAGCCCGACAGGGGGCCACTATGAGCAGTGCTTC
TRBJ1-4,TRBD1,TRBV5-1,14,NA,CASSVGQVNVKLFF,TGCGCCAGCAGCGTCGGACAGGTTAATGTAAAACTGTTTTTT
TRBJ2-3,NA,TRBV12-3/TRBV12-4,16,NA,CASRKRLVWVTDTQYF,TGTGCCAGCAGGAAGAGACTAGTGTGGGTCACAGATACGCAGTATTTT